This TCR beta chain emerged from a study of shared clonotypes between healthy human individuals. Turning to the study itself: Sampling drew on donors who were a couple of women and a few men aged 18 to 49. Whole-study findings and limits: Clonotype sharing among the donors was expected to vary with sequencing depth.

Trimming shortened V by 5 bases and J by 4 bases, and 13 bases separated the two germline ends. Per the germline V gene, CDR1 is MDHEN and CDR2 is SYDVKM. The CDR3 loop spans 14 amino acids. Researchers divided each subset's genomic DNA evenly across several immunoSEQ plates. The quantity of DNA used in unsorted PBMC replicate PCRs was 300 ng, corresponding to around 32,000 T cell genomes. Generated by immunoSEQ multiplex PCR, the TCRdb table keeps only in-frame clones and is missing some. Among roughly 490,000 clones listed, roughly 85% were seen once. Remarks on this clone: What it binds is unknown.

V usage is TRBV28 and J usage is TRBJ2-3, with no clear D. The sequence was collected from a woman aged 40 to 50 in good health. Some clones in this sample may be carry-over from other donors' samples. The sequencing sample was made of PBMCs. The CDR3 nucleotides are TGTGCCAGCAGTCCCAACCAGGTTGCAGATACGCAGTATTTT. This codes for CASSPNQVADTQYF.